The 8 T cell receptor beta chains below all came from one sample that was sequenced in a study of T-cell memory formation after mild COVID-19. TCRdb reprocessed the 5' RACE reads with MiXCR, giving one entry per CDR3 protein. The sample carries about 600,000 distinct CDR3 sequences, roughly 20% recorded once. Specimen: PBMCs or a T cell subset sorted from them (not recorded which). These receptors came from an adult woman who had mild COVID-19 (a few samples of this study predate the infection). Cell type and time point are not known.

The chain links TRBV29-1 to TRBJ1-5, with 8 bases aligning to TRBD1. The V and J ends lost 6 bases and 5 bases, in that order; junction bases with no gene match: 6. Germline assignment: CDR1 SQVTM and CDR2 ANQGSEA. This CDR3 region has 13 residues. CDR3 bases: TGCAGCGTCGCTGCAGGGGGCGATCAGCCCCAGCATTTT. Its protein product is CSVAAGGDQPQHF. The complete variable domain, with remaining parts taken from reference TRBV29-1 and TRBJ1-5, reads SAVISQKPSRDICQRGTSLTIQCQVDSQVTMMFWYRQQPGQSLTLIATANQGSEATYESGFVIDKFPISRPNLTFSTLTVSNMSPEDSSIYLCSVAAGGDQPQHFGDGTRLSIL.

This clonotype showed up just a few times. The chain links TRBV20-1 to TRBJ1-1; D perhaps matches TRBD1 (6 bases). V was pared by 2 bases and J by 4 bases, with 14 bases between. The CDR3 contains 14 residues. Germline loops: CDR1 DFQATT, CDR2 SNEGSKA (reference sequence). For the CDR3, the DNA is TGCAGTGCTAGACCAGGGAGGGGGGTCACTGAAGCTTTCTTT. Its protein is CSARPGRGVTEAFF.

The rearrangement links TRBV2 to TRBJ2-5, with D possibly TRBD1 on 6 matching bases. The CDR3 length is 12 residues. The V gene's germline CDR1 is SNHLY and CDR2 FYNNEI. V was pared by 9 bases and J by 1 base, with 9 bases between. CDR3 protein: CASHRAQETQYF. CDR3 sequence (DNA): TGTGCCAGTCACAGGGCCCAAGAGACCCAGTACTTC.

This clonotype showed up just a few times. CDR3 coding DNA: TGCGCCAGCAGCTTGGCGCCGGACTCCTGGAATGAGCAGTTCTTC. It specifies CASSLAPDSWNEQFF. The chain has TRBV5-1 and TRBJ2-1; D perhaps matches TRBD2 (5 bases). Germline V lookup: CDR1 SGHRS, CDR2 YFSETQ. The CDR3 contains 15 residues. The ends were cut back, 0 bases at V and 7 bases at J, with 14 bases in the middle.

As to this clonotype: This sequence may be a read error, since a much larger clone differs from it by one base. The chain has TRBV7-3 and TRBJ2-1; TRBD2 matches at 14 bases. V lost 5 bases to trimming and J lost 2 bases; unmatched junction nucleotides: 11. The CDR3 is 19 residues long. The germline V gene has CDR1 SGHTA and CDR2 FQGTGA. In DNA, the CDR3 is TGTGCCAGCAGCCCCGCCGGGACTAGCGGGAGTGGGCCCTACAATGAGCAGTTCTTC. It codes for CASSPAGTSGSGPYNEQFF.

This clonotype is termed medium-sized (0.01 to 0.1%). DNA for the CDR3: TGTGCCAGCAGCTTTTGGGGTAGCACAGATACGCAGTATTTT. Its protein is CASSFWGSTDTQYF. This sequence joins TRBV7-2 and TRBJ2-3; no definite D call. Germline V gene lookup returns CDR1 SGHTA and CDR2 FQGNSA. The length of the CDR3 is 14 residues. V was pared by 3 bases and J by 0 bases, with 7 bases between.

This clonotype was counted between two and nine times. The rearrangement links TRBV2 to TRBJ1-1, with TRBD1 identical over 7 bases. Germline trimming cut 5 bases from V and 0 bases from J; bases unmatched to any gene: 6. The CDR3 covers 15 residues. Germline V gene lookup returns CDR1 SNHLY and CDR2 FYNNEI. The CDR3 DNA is TGTGCCAGCAGTTTTCAAGGGGGCTTGAACACTGAAGCTTTCTTT. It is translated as CASSFQGGLNTEAFF.

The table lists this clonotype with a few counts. The CDR3 here is CSARDSTADTGELFF. The CDR3, as DNA: TGCAGTGCTAGAGATAGCACAGCAGATACCGGGGAGCTGTTTTTT. V usage is TRBV20-1 and J usage is TRBJ2-2; no reliable D call. This CDR3 is 15 amino acids long. Germline CDR1 DFQATT, CDR2 SNEGSKA (reference sequence). V was shortened by 0 bases and J by 5 bases, with 13 bases between the two germline ends.